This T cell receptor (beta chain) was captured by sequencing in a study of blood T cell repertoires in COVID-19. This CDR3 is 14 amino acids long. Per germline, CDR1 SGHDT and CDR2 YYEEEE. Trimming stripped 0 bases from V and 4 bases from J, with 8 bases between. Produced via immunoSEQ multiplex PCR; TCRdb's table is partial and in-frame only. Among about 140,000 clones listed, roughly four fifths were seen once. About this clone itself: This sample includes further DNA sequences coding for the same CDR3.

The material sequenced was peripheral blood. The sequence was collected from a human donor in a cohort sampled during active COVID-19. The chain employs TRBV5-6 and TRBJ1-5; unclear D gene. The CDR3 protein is CASSLGQINQPQHF. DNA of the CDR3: TGTGCCAGCAGCTTGGGGCAGATTAATCAGCCCCAGCATTTT.